Described below is a single T cell receptor (beta chain) sequence and its context. Its antigen is not identified. This sample stems from a study of cytomegalovirus exposure and HLA in healthy donors. About the study: There were fewer than 500 genotyped donors. Of these, 75% to 90% fell in the genetic ancestry cluster associated with self-reported Caucasian donors.

The germline CDR1 and CDR2 sequences are MDHEN and SYDVKM. The CDR3 has 17 residues. The ends lost 1 base at V and 2 bases at J; junction bases unmatched: 10. Study-wide results and caveats: It emerged from a later analysis that several of the most significant clusters appeared to be linked to common viral pathogens.

PCR was performed using 60 Vbeta and 13 Jbeta primers. Produced via immunoSEQ multiplex PCR; TCRdb's table is partial and in-frame only. Of under 200,000 clones in the sample, roughly 80% were seen once. The specimen was PBMCs. The receptor was isolated from a man aged 45-65 years in good health and CMV-seropositive. The rearrangement links TRBV28 to TRBJ1-1; TRBD1 matches 7 bases. CDR3 loop: CASSLLSWTGGNTEAFF. The DNA for the CDR3 is TGTGCCAGCAGTTTATTGTCCTGGACAGGAGGAAACACTGAAGCTTTCTTT.